Included here is one TCR beta chain sequence, with context. These data belong to a study of metastatic and nonmetastatic thyroid tumors. Among the patients, none had received any treatment before thyroid surgery. TCRdb reprocessed the PCR reads via MiXCR. The sample holds more than 8,500 clones; roughly 9.8% are singletons and the top ten take roughly 7.5%. V lost 0 bases to trimming and J lost 16 bases, with 16 bases between them. The CDR3 contains 12 residues. Germline V lookup: CDR1 DFQATT, CDR2 SNEGSKA (reference sequence). Sequencing was done on a sample of tumor tissue. This receptor was taken from a female donor with papillary thyroid cancer or a benign thyroid nodule (not recorded which). Some clones in this sample may be carry-over from other donors' samples. The J gene is TRBJ2-1, the V gene TRBV20-1; D is tentatively TRBD1 or TRBD2 (5 bases each). CDR3 region: CSARDPTGTHFF. The CDR3 DNA follows: TGCAGTGCTAGAGATCCTACCGGGACGCATTTCTTC.